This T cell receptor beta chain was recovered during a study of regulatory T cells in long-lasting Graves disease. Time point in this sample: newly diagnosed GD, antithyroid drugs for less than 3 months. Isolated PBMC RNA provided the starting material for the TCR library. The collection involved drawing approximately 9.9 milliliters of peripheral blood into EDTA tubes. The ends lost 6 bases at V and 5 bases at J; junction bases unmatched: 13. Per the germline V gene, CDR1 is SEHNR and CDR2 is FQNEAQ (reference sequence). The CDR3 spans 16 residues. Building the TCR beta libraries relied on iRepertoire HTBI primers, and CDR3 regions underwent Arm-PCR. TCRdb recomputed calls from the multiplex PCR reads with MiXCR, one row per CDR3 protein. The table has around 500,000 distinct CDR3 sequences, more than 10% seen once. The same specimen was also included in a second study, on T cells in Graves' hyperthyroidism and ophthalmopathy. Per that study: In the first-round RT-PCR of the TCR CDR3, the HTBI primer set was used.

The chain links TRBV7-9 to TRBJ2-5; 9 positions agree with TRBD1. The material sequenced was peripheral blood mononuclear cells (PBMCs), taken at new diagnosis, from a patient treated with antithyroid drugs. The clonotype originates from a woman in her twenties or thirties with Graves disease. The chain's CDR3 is CASRSAIGQGSETQYF. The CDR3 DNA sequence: TGTGCCAGCAGGTCAGCCATTGGACAGGGGTCTGAGACCCAGTACTTC.